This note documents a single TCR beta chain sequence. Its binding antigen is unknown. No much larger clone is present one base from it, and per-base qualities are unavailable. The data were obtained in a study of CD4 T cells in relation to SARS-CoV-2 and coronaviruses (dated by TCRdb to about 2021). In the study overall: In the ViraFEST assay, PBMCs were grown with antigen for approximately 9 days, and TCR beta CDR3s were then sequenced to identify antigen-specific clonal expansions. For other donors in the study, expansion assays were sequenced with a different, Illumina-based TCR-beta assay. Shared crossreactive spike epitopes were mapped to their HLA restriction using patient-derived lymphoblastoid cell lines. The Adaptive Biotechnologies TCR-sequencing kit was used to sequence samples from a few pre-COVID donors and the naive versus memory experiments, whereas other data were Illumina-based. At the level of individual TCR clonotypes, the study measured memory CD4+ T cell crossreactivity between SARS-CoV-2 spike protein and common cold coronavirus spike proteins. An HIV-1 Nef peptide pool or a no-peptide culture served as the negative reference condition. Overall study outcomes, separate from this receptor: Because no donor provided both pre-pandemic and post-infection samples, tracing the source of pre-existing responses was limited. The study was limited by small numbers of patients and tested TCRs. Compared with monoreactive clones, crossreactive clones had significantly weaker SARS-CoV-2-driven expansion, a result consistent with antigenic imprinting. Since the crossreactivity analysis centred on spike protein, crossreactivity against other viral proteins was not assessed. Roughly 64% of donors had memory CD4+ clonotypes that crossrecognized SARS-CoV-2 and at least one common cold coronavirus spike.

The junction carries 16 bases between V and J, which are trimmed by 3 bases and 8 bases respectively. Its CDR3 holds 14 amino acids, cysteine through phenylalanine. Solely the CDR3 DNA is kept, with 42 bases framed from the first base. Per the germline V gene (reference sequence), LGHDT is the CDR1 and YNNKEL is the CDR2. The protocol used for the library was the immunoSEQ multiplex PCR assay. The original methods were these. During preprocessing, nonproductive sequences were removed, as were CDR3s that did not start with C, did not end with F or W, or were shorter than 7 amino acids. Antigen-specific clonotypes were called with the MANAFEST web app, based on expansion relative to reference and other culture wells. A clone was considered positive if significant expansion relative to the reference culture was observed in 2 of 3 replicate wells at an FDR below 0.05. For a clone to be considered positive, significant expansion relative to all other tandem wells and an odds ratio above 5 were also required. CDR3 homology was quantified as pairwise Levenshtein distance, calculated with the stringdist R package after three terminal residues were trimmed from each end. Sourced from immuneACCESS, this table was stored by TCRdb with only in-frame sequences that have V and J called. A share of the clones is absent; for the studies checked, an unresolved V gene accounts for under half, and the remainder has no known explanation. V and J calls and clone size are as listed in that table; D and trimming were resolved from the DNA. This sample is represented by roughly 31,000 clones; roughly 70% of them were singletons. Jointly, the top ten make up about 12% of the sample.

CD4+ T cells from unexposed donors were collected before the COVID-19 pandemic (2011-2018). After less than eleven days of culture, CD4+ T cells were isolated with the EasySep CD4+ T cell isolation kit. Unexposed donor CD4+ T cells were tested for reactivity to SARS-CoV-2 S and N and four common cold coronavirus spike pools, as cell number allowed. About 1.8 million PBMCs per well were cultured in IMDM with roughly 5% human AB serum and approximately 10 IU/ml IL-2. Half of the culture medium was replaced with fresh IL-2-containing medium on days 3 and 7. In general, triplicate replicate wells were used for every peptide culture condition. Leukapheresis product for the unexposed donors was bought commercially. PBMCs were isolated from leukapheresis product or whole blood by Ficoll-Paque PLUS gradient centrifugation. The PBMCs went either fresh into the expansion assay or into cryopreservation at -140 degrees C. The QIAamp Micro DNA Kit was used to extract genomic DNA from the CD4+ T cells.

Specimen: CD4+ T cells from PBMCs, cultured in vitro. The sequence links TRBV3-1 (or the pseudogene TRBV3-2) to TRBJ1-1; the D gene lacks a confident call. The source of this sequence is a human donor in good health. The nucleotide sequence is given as TGTGCCAGCAGCCATGCGGGCCGAAATTTCGAAGCTTTCTTT. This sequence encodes CASSHAGRNFEAFF.